The sequence of this T cell receptor beta chain was determined in a study of long-term antiretroviral therapy in people with HIV. Study conclusions and caveats: Blood dates from the mid-2000s to the late 2010s, possibly under older ART regimens.

Survey-level resolution applied to immunoSEQ assay v3.0. The method was immunoSEQ multiplex PCR; TCRdb's version includes in-frame clones alone and lacks a portion of them. The sample holds around 37,000 clones, roughly 85% seen once. Trimming left V 2 bases short and J 6 bases short, with 11 bases between. Germline lookup yields CDR1 MNHEY and CDR2 SVGAGI. The CDR3 is 14 residues long. In the case of this clone: No antigen is known for it.

The chain links TRBV6-5 to TRBJ2-1, with D tentatively TRBD2 (6 bases). The TCR sequence derives from a man aged 18 to 35 with HIV. The source material was unsorted PBMCs, sampled 3.3 years after starting antiretroviral therapy. The CDR3 reads CASSYGGESNEQFF. As DNA, the CDR3 is TGTGCCAGCAGTTACGGAGGGGAAAGCAATGAGCAGTTCTTC.